The rows below give T cell receptor beta chains drawn from one sample of a study of shared clonotypes between healthy human individuals. Libraries were prepared by immunoSEQ multiplex PCR; TCRdb keeps only in-frame clonotypes and omits some of them. This sample carries hundreds of thousands of clones, around 78% of them seen once, and the ten largest clones take 12%. The source material was PBMCs. The receptors were sampled from a woman between 40 and 55 years old in good health. Some clones in this sample may be carry-over from other donors' samples. Each CDR3 is given with its conserved first and last residue. Each record gives: V gene, J gene, D gene, clone size, CDR3 protein, CDR3 DNA. The D gene is left open where the match is weak. Not every row has a clone size; where given, it reads once, few, many or a size class.

v_call: TRBV5-4; j_call: TRBJ2-1; d_call: NA; clone_size: NA; cdr3_aa: CASKNWNDGDEQFF; cdr3_nt: TGTGCCAGCAAAAACTGGAACGACGGGGATGAGCAGTTCTTC
v_call: TRBV28; j_call: TRBJ2-7; d_call: NA; clone_size: NA; cdr3_aa: CASSDHMGGSSYEQYF; cdr3_nt: TGTGCCAGCAGCGATCATATGGGTGGAAGCTCCTACGAGCAGTACTTC
v_call: TRBV18; j_call: TRBJ2-2; d_call: TRBD1; clone_size: NA; cdr3_aa: CASSPETGWSGELFF; cdr3_nt: TGTGCCAGCTCACCGGAGACAGGGTGGTCCGGGGAGCTGTTTTTT
v_call: TRBV7-7; j_call: TRBJ2-3; d_call: NA; clone_size: NA; cdr3_aa: CASSPDILTDTQYF; cdr3_nt: TGTGCCAGCAGCCCGGACATCCTCACAGATACGCAGTATTTT
v_call: TRBV12-2; j_call: TRBJ1-5; d_call: NA; clone_size: few; cdr3_aa: CASRCRDRGHDNQPQHF; cdr3_nt: TGTGCAAGTCGCTGCCGGGACAGGGGCCACGATAATCAGCCCCAGCATTTT
v_call: TRBV5-1; j_call: TRBJ2-1; d_call: NA; clone_size: NA; cdr3_aa: CASSLQGYNEQFF; cdr3_nt: TGCGCCAGCAGCTTGCAGGGATACAATGAGCAGTTCTTC
v_call: TRBV28; j_call: TRBJ1-2; d_call: NA; clone_size: NA; cdr3_aa: CASSPGVYANYGYTF; cdr3_nt: TGTGCCAGCAGCCCAGGGGTCTATGCTAACTATGGCTACACCTTC
v_call: TRBV5-4; j_call: TRBJ1-1; d_call: NA; clone_size: NA; cdr3_aa: CASSPRNTEAFF; cdr3_nt: TGTGCCAGCAGTCCTAGGAACACTGAAGCTTTCTTT
v_call: TRBV7-9; j_call: TRBJ1-1; d_call: TRBD1; clone_size: NA; cdr3_aa: CASSFSDRGNTEAFF; cdr3_nt: TGTGCCAGCAGCTTCTCCGACAGGGGGAACACTGAAGCTTTCTTT
v_call: TRBV7-3; j_call: TRBJ1-1; d_call: TRBD1; clone_size: NA; cdr3_aa: CASSPDRFKTEAFF; cdr3_nt: TGTGCCAGCAGCCCGGACAGGTTCAAAACTGAAGCTTTCTTT
v_call: TRBV7-3; j_call: TRBJ2-3; d_call: NA; clone_size: NA; cdr3_aa: CASSPVGARTDTQYF; cdr3_nt: TGTGCCAGCAGCCCGGTGGGAGCGAGGACAGATACGCAGTATTTT
v_call: TRBV6-1; j_call: TRBJ1-5; d_call: NA; clone_size: NA; cdr3_aa: CASSENVVSSNQPQHF; cdr3_nt: TGTGCCAGCAGTGAAAATGTAGTCTCTAGCAATCAGCCCCAGCATTTT
v_call: TRBV6-4; j_call: TRBJ2-1; d_call: NA; clone_size: NA; cdr3_aa: CASAAWGHYSYNEQFF; cdr3_nt: TGTGCCAGCGCCGCTTGGGGACATTACTCCTACAATGAGCAGTTCTTC
v_call: TRBV11-3; j_call: TRBJ2-1; d_call: NA; clone_size: NA; cdr3_aa: CASSLSLSSYNEQFF; cdr3_nt: TGTGCCAGCAGCTTGAGCCTTAGCTCCTACAATGAGCAGTTCTTC
v_call: TRBV20-1; j_call: TRBJ2-7; d_call: NA; clone_size: NA; cdr3_aa: CSARLAYEQYF; cdr3_nt: TGCAGTGCTAGACTAGCCTACGAGCAGTACTTC
v_call: TRBV28; j_call: TRBJ1-2; d_call: NA; clone_size: NA; cdr3_aa: CASSRPGYGYTF; cdr3_nt: TGTGCCAGCAGTCGTCCCGGGTATGGCTACACCTTC
v_call: TRBV6-8; j_call: TRBJ2-7; d_call: TRBD2; clone_size: NA; cdr3_aa: CASSPTGIRLAGPGYEQYF; cdr3_nt: TGTGCCAGCAGTCCGACAGGGATCAGACTAGCGGGACCCGGCTACGAGCAGTACTTC
v_call: TRBV6-1; j_call: TRBJ2-7; d_call: TRBD1; clone_size: NA; cdr3_aa: CASSDGAGGHEQYF; cdr3_nt: TGTGCCAGCAGTGATGGGGCAGGGGGCCACGAGCAGTACTTC
v_call: TRBV5-1; j_call: TRBJ2-5; d_call: NA; clone_size: NA; cdr3_aa: CASSPSTQQETQYF; cdr3_nt: TGCGCCAGCAGCCCGTCGACACAACAAGAGACCCAGTACTTC
v_call: TRBV6-5; j_call: TRBJ2-3; d_call: NA; clone_size: NA; cdr3_aa: CASSSWGDTQYF; cdr3_nt: TGTGCCAGCAGCAGCTGGGGAGATACGCAGTATTTT
v_call: TRBV2; j_call: TRBJ1-1; d_call: NA; clone_size: NA; cdr3_aa: CASRALTENTEAFF; cdr3_nt: TGTGCCAGCAGAGCCCTGACCGAGAACACTGAAGCTTTCTTT
v_call: TRBV5-1; j_call: TRBJ2-1; d_call: TRBD2; clone_size: NA; cdr3_aa: CASSYSSGSFSYNEQFF; cdr3_nt: TGCGCCAGCAGCTACTCTAGCGGGAGTTTCTCCTACAATGAGCAGTTCTTC
v_call: TRBV19; j_call: TRBJ1-1; d_call: NA; clone_size: NA; cdr3_aa: CASTKTVDGIEAFF; cdr3_nt: TGTGCCAGTACCAAGACAGTGGACGGAATCGAAGCTTTCTTT
v_call: TRBV29-1; j_call: TRBJ1-1; d_call: NA; clone_size: few; cdr3_aa: CSVRWRGNTEAFF; cdr3_nt: TGCAGCGTTCGGTGGCGGGGAAACACTGAAGCTTTCTTT
v_call: TRBV27; j_call: TRBJ2-7; d_call: TRBD2; clone_size: NA; cdr3_aa: CASSSRASGPSYEQYF; cdr3_nt: TGTGCCAGCAGTTCAAGGGCTAGCGGGCCCTCCTACGAGCAGTACTTC